What follows are 15 T cell receptor beta chains derived from one specimen sequenced in a study of blood T cell repertoires in COVID-19. The assay was immunoSEQ multiplex PCR, and TCRdb's table has in-frame clones only and misses some. The repertoire holds around 200,000 clones, with approximately 84% as singletons. Source material: peripheral blood. These receptors were collected from a human donor in a cohort sampled during active COVID-19.

Note on this clone: Other nucleotide sequences in the sample specify the same CDR3. The chain links TRBV6-5 to TRBJ2-2; no clear D gene. The CDR3 extends over 12 amino acids. V shed 5 bases and J shed 2 bases, with 3 bases lying between them. Germline-derived CDR1 and CDR2 are MNHEY and SVGAGI. The CDR3 region has the DNA TGTGCCAGCAGTCAAAACACCGGGGAGCTGTTTTTT. Translated: CASSQNTGELFF.

V usage is TRBV11-2 and J usage is TRBJ2-7; D is perhaps TRBD1 (7 bases). This CDR3 comprises 17 residues. V lost 5 bases, J lost 0 bases, and 20 bases lay in between. Per the germline V gene, CDR1 is SGHAT and CDR2 is FQNNGV. The CDR3 here is CASSRRGGGSSSYEQYF. In DNA form, the CDR3 reads TGTGCCAGCAGCCGACGCGGAGGGGGCTCAAGCTCCTACGAGCAGTACTTC.

The genes are TRBV25-1 and TRBJ2-7, with 8 bases identical to TRBD2. V trimming: 2 bases; J trimming: 3 bases; junction bases outside the gene matches: 3. CDR1 MGHDK and CDR2 SYGVNS come from the germline V gene. The CDR3 is made up of 14 amino acids. The CDR3: CASSEAGGLYEQYF. The DNA for the CDR3 is TGTGCCAGCAGTGAAGCGGGGGGTCTCTACGAGCAGTACTTC.

The rearrangement uses TRBV30 and TRBJ1-5; the D gene is possibly TRBD1 (5 bases). Germline-derived CDR1 and CDR2 are GTSNPN and SVGIG (reference sequence). Trimming removed 1 base at V and 7 bases at J, with 23 bases between. The CDR3 runs to 17 residues. CDR3 sequence (DNA): TGTGCCTGGAGTGCCGAATTCCAGGGAAGTGTAGGACAGCCCCAGCATTTT. Translated, it gives CAWSAEFQGSVGQPQHF.

The chain recombines TRBV11-2 with TRBJ1-3; no definite D call. The length of the CDR3 is 14 residues. V lost 4 bases and J lost 0, with 7 bases in between. The V gene's germline CDR1 is SGHAT and CDR2 FQNNGV. The CDR3 DNA is TGTGCCAGCAGCTACCTAAGCTCTGGAAACACCATATATTTT. Amino acid sequence: CASSYLSSGNTIYF. Combining the CDR3 with reference TRBV11-2 and TRBJ1-3 gives the whole variable domain EAGVAQSPRYKIIEKRQSVAFWCNPISGHATLYWYQQILGQGPKLLIQFQNNGVVDDSQLPKDRFSAERLKGVDSTLKIQPAKLEDSAVYLCASSYLSSGNTIYFGEGSWLTVV.

The chain recombines TRBV19 with TRBJ1-5; no firm D call. Per germline, CDR1 LNHDA and CDR2 SQIVND (reference sequence). There are 15 residues in the CDR3. V was shortened by 7 bases and J by 0 bases, with 13 bases between the two germline ends. CDR3 sequence reads: CASNEFLYSNQPQHF. DNA of the CDR3: TGTGCCAGTAACGAGTTCCTCTATAGCAATCAGCCCCAGCATTTT.

This clone has just a few counts. The chain has TRBV3-1 (or the pseudogene TRBV3-2) and TRBJ1-5; D may be TRBD1 (6 bases). Between the trimmed V and J ends, which lost 5 bases and 4 bases, there was a span of 9 bases. Germline V lookup: CDR1 LGHDT, CDR2 YNNKEL (reference sequence). The CDR3 sequence is 13 residues long. CDR3 loop: CASSEGVNQPQHF. The CDR3 DNA sequence: TGTGCCAGCAGCGAGGGGGTGAATCAGCCCCAGCATTTT.

This chain connects TRBV2 to TRBJ1-1; D is ambiguous. V shed 4 bases and J shed 3 bases, with 12 bases lying between them. Germline CDR1 reads SNHLY; CDR2 reads FYNNEI. The CDR3 is made up of 14 amino acids. The CDR3 DNA reads TGTGCCAGCAGTGTATGGGAGGGAGACACTGAAGCTTTCTTT. Protein: CASSVWEGDTEAFF. Using reference TRBV2 and TRBJ1-1 for the parts outside the CDR3, the full variable domain is EPEVTQTPSHQVTQMGQEVILRCVPISNHLYFYWYRQILGQKVEFLVSFYNNEISEKSEIFDDQFSVERPDGSNFTLKIRSTKLEDSAMYFCASSVWEGDTEAFFGQGTRLTVV.

In DNA form, the CDR3 reads TGTGCCAGCAGCCAGAGAGGGGGGGCACTCACCGGGGAGCTGTTTTTT. This sequence encodes CASSQRGGALTGELFF. The V gene is TRBV7-6, the J gene TRBJ2-2; D possibly corresponds to TRBD2 (7 bases). Germline V lookup: CDR1 SGHVS, CDR2 FNYEAQ. The CDR3 spans 16 residues. V lost 5 bases and J 4 bases, leaving 17 bases between the germline ends.

The V gene is TRBV30, the J gene TRBJ2-3; TRBD1 agrees at 7 bases. Per germline, CDR1 GTSNPN and CDR2 SVGIG (reference sequence). J lost 4 bases, V lost 2 bases, and 3 bases had no gene match. CDR3 length: 13 residues. The CDR3 sequence is CAWSRQGPDTQYF. The CDR3 DNA reads TGTGCCTGGAGTAGACAGGGCCCAGATACGCAGTATTTT.

This sequence joins TRBV29-1 and TRBJ2-6; 9 bases align to TRBD1. The V and J ends lost 6 bases and 2 bases, in that order; junction bases with no gene match: 11. CDR1 and CDR2 (germline): SQVTM, ANQGSEA. The length of the CDR3 is 17 residues. CDR3 sequence (DNA): TGCAGCGTGCCCGACGGGACAGGGATTCCTGGGGCCAACGTCCTGACTTTC. Translating gives CSVPDGTGIPGANVLTF.

This chain joins TRBV5-1 and TRBJ2-7; D remains unclear. The germline V and J ends were trimmed by 4 bases and 6 bases, with 8 bases remaining between them. There are 11 residues in the CDR3. CDR1 and CDR2 (germline): SGHRS, YFSETQ. As DNA, the CDR3 is TGCGCCAGCAGCGAAATCGGCGAGCAGTACTTC. Protein product: CASSEIGEQYF.

This clone has a single count. The chain carries TRBV5-6 and TRBJ1-2, with D perhaps matching TRBD1 (6 bases). The CDR3 has 16 amino acids. CDR1 and CDR2 (germline): SGHDT, YYEEEE. The V and J ends lost 4 bases and 2 bases respectively, with 18 bases between them. The CDR3 nucleotides are TGTGCCAGCAGCCCAAGAACAGGGAGCCCAAACTATGGCTACACCTTC. Translation: CASSPRTGSPNYGYTF.

The rearrangement links TRBV6-5 to TRBJ1-3, with 8 nucleotides matching TRBD1. This CDR3 region has 15 residues. CDR1 MNHEY and CDR2 SVGAGI come from the germline V gene. After removal of 6 bases from V and 0 bases from J, the junction contained 4 bases not matched to a gene. CDR3 sequence: CASRGDRGSGNTIYF. CDR3 DNA sequence: TGTGCCAGCAGGGGCGACAGGGGCTCTGGAAACACCATATATTTT.

The count of this clone is one. The chain combines TRBV29-1 with TRBJ2-1; the match to TRBD1 covers 9 bases. Unmatched junction bases numbered 9, after V lost 6 bases and J lost 3 bases. The CDR3 covers 15 residues. Germline V gives CDR1 SQVTM, CDR2 ANQGSEA. CDR3 in DNA: TGCAGCGTGGACCGGACAGGGGAGGACTACAATGAGCAGTTCTTC. Its protein is CSVDRTGEDYNEQFF.